These 19 T cell receptor beta chains were all obtained from the same sample, sequenced in a study of read filtering for tumor transcriptome and immune sequencing. From approximately 430 ng of RNA, a library with molecular barcoded alpha/delta and beta/gamma adaptors was made. One entry per CDR3 protein results from TCRdb running MiXCR on the reads. The repertoire holds around 38,000 distinct CDR3 sequences, roughly 13% seen once, with about 26% in the top ten. Material for sequencing was a population of CD138-negative cells sorted from bone marrow. The receptors come from a donor at least 40 years old with multiple myeloma.

This clonotype was seen ten or more times. This sequence joins TRBV24-1 and TRBJ2-5; TRBD1 is a possible D gene (6 bases). There are 14 residues in the CDR3. Looked up from germline, CDR1 is KGHDR and CDR2 is SFDVKD. The V and J ends lost 7 bases and 1 base respectively, with 12 bases between them. CDR3 bases: TGTGCCACCAGCCCCCGGGACATCCAAGAGACCCAGTACTTC. Its protein product is CATSPRDIQETQYF.

As for this clonotype: This may stem from a read error, because a much larger clone lies one nucleotide away. The chain joins TRBV20-1 to TRBJ1-5; 7 bases align to TRBD1. This CDR3 has 14 amino acids. Germline CDR1 DFQATT, CDR2 SNEGSKA (reference sequence). V trimming: 0 bases; J trimming: 6 bases; junction bases outside the gene matches: 5. The CDR3 DNA sequence: TGCAGTGCTAGAGATGGAGGGGGCAGTCAGCCCCAGCATTTT. Protein product: CSARDGGGSQPQHF.

This clonotype was seen at least ten times. This sequence joins TRBV11-1 and TRBJ2-1; 16 bases are shared with TRBD2. Germline CDR1 is SGHAT and CDR2 is FQDESV (reference sequence). The CDR3 covers 17 residues. V was pared by 5 bases and J by 6 bases, with 7 bases of the junction left unmatched. The CDR3 is CASSRGLAGGPGNEQFF. DNA for the CDR3: TGTGCCAGCAGCAGGGGACTAGCGGGAGGGCCAGGCAATGAGCAGTTCTTC. Based on the CDR3 plus reference TRBV11-1 and TRBJ2-1, the full variable domain is EAEVAQSPRYKITEKSQAVAFWCDPISGHATLYWYRQILGQGPELLVQFQDESVVDDSQLPKDRFSAERLKGVDSTLKIQPAELGDSAMYLCASSRGLAGGPGNEQFFGPGTRLTVL.

This clonotype has just a few counts. The chain has TRBV6-6 and TRBJ2-7; D is possibly TRBD1 or TRBD2 (6 bases each). The CDR3 runs 15 residues. Trimming removed 0 bases from V and 3 bases from J, with 12 bases in between. Germline assignment: CDR1 MNHNY and CDR2 SVGAGI (reference sequence). CDR3: CASSYSIGGNYEQYF. CDR3 bases: TGTGCCAGCAGTTACTCGATAGGGGGGAACTACGAGCAGTACTTC.

This clonotype was seen many times. The CDR3 DNA is TGTGCCAGCAGTTACTCCCGGACTAGCGGGAGGTGGGAGACCCAGTACTTC. This sequence encodes CASSYSRTSGRWETQYF. The chain couples TRBV6-2 or TRBV6-3 to TRBJ2-5; 14 bases agree with TRBD2. CDR1 and CDR2 from the germline V gene are MNHEY and SVGEGT. The CDR3 covers 17 residues. J gave up 5 bases and V 0 bases, and 5 bases lay outside the gene matches.

Comment on this clonotype: This clone may be a read error of a much larger clone one base away. V and J are TRBV2 and TRBJ2-2; D gene uncertain. V was shortened by 11 bases and J by 0 bases, with 16 bases between the two germline ends. The germline gives CDR1 SNHLY, CDR2 FYNNEI. The CDR3 loop spans 15 amino acids. The CDR3 region is CAGRPAPTNTGELFF. As DNA, the CDR3 is TGTGCCGGAAGACCAGCACCTACGAACACCGGGGAGCTGTTTTTT.

CDR3 residues: CASSLRSRTGELFF. In nucleotides, the CDR3 is TGTGCCAGCAGCTTAAGGTCGCGGACCGGGGAGCTGTTTTTT. The rearrangement uses TRBV11-2 and TRBJ2-2, with D uncertain. The germline V gene encodes CDR1 SGHAT and CDR2 FQNNGV. V shed 2 bases and J shed 5 bases, with 9 bases lying between them. This CDR3 comprises 14 residues.

In its sample, this clonotype was seen many times. This chain connects TRBV20-1 to TRBJ2-4, with 10 nucleotides matching TRBD2. Germline trimming cut 6 bases from V and 8 bases from J; bases unmatched to any gene: 4. The length of the CDR3 is 12 residues. Germline CDR1 is DFQATT and CDR2 is SNEGSKA (reference sequence). The chain's CDR3 is CSAITSGDIQYF. CDR3 coding DNA: TGCAGTGCAATTACTAGCGGGGACATTCAGTACTTC.

This clonotype was observed at least ten times. The gene calls are TRBV7-2 and TRBJ2-3; D gene uncertain. Looked up from germline, CDR1 is SGHTA and CDR2 is FQGNSA. The CDR3 spans 13 residues. V gave up 5 bases and J gave up 5 bases, with 11 bases separating them. CDR3 sequence: CASSPRWRDTQYF. DNA of the CDR3: TGTGCCAGCAGCCCTCGGTGGAGAGATACGCAGTATTTT.

On this clonotype: Since a far larger clone is one base different, this is likely a read error. The chain combines TRBV7-2 with TRBJ2-1, with a possible D match to TRBD2 (6 bases). V was trimmed by 3 bases and J by 9 bases, leaving 27 bases between them. The V gene's germline CDR1 is SGHTA and CDR2 FQGNSA. The CDR3 totals 18 residues. CDR3 in DNA: TGTGCCAGCAGCTTGGCTGGGGTGCGGGAATTCCTAGGCAGTGAGCAGTTCTTC. It translates to CASSLAGVREFLGSEQFF.

As concerns this clonotype: A read error may account for a junction end that differs from germline. The V gene is TRBV12-3 or TRBV12-4, the J gene TRBJ2-1; D unclear. The CDR3 is 13 residues long. CDR3 nucleotides: TGTGCCAGCAGTTCGGTGCCTAAAAAAGAGCAGTTCTTT. Residues: CASSSVPKKEQFF.

This clonotype has at least ten counts. The chain couples TRBV6-2 or TRBV6-3 to TRBJ2-4; 7 bases fit TRBD1. The CDR3 spans 13 residues. Germline values: CDR1 MNHEY, CDR2 SVGEGT. Trimming at V came to 5 bases and at J to 3 bases, leaving 1 base not matched to a gene. The CDR3 spells CASSRQGKNIQYF. The CDR3 DNA reads TGTGCCAGCAGTCGACAGGGCAAAAACATTCAGTACTTC.

The CDR3 coding sequence is TGTGCCAGCAGCTACACCCTTATCACTAGCGGAACTAGCACAGATACGCAGTATTTT. The encoded protein is CASSYTLITSGTSTDTQYF. The chain carries TRBV6-6 and TRBJ2-3; TRBD2 matches at 8 bases. This CDR3 is built from 19 residues. The trim removed 6 bases at V and 0 bases at J, leaving 17 bases unmatched. CDR1 is MNHNY, CDR2 SVGAGI, per germline (reference sequence).

This clonotype came up many times. This chain joins TRBV7-2 and TRBJ2-3, with D perhaps TRBD2 (5 bases). The germline V and J ends were trimmed by 0 bases and 2 bases, with 12 bases remaining between them. The CDR3 is 16 residues long. Germline assignment: CDR1 SGHTA and CDR2 FQGNSA. CDR3 amino acids: CASSLARGFITDTQYF. CDR3 nucleotide sequence: TGTGCCAGCAGCTTAGCCCGAGGGTTCATCACAGATACGCAGTATTTT.

Note on this clonotype: This may arise from a read error, as a much more abundant clone is one base away. The V and J genes are TRBV20-1 and TRBJ2-3; 7 nucleotides agree with TRBD2. The CDR3 contains 13 residues. Germline CDR1 DFQATT, CDR2 SNEGSKA (reference sequence). In nucleotides, the CDR3 is TGCATCCCGGCTAGCGGCAGCACAGATACGCAGTATTTT. Its translation is CIPASGSTDTQYF.

Regarding this clonotype: A read error may explain this, as a much larger clone is one base away. J is TRBJ1-5 and V is TRBV4-3, with D tentatively TRBD1 (6 bases). This CDR3 comprises 15 residues. Per the germline V gene, CDR1 is LGHNA and CDR2 is YSLEER. The CDR3 here is CVSSRNTGFNQPQHF. In DNA, the CDR3 is TGCGTCAGCAGCCGGAATACAGGGTTCAATCAGCCCCAGCATTTT.

The table lists this clonotype with many counts. The chain combines TRBV6-2 or TRBV6-3 with TRBJ1-5; no reliable D call. Trimming left V 3 bases short and J 5 bases short, with 14 bases between. The germline CDR1 and CDR2 sequences are MNHEY and SVGEGT. The CDR3 is 15 residues long. The CDR3 nucleotides read TGTGCCAGCAGTTATCGTGGCGGTTACCATCAGCCCCAGCATTTT. Its protein product is CASSYRGGYHQPQHF.

On this clonotype itself: This may be a read error, as it is one base from a much larger clone. V and J are TRBV6-1 and TRBJ1-1; 10 bases line up with TRBD1. The junction had 7 bases not matched to a gene; V was cut back by 7 bases and J by 5 bases. Germline loops: CDR1 MNHNS, CDR2 SASEGT. The CDR3 consists of 14 residues. CDR3 DNA: TGTGCCAGCAACGAACGGACAGGGGGGACTGAAGCTTTCTTT. This codes for CASNERTGGTEAFF.

The chain has TRBV7-9 and TRBJ2-5, with D unresolved. Trimming pared 4 bases from V and 4 bases from J, leaving 22 bases between. CDR3 size: 17 residues. Germline-derived CDR1 and CDR2 are SEHNR and FQNEAQ (reference sequence). CDR3 loop: CASSSWSRTLTRETQYF. DNA for the CDR3: TGTGCCAGCAGCTCGTGGTCTAGGACGCTGACGAGAGAGACCCAGTACTTC. Complete variable domain (other parts from reference TRBV7-9 and TRBJ2-5): DTGVSQNPRHKITKRGQNVTFRCDPISEHNRLYWYRQTLGQGPEFLTYFQNEAQLEKSRLLSDRFSAERPKGSFSTLEIQRTEQGDSAMYLCASSSWSRTLTRETQYFGPGTRLLVL.